Following are 30 T cell receptor beta chains from one sample sequenced in a study of shared T cell receptors in the human thymus. Clones were read by immunoSEQ multiplex PCR, and TCRdb kept only the in-frame ones, dropping some. This sample has 540,000 or so clones, with 78% found just once. These data were also reused for a study on human thymus T cells.

Specimen: thymocytes. The receptor source for this set is a boy under three years old with a congenital heart defect.

V is TRBV7-9 and J is TRBJ2-1; 10 nucleotides line up with TRBD1. CDR3 length: 14 amino acids. V trimming: 8 bases; J trimming: 9 bases; junction bases outside the gene matches: 10. In germline, CDR1 is SEHNR, CDR2 FQNEAQ (reference sequence). CDR3 coding DNA: TGTGCCAGCGTCCGGGACAGGGGTGGTATTGAGCAGTTCTTC. Translating gives CASVRDRGGIEQFF.

As regards this clone: At one end the junction does not follow the germline gene, possibly because of a read error. This chain uses TRBV7-7 with TRBJ1-1; no definite D call. The length of the CDR3 is 12 residues. Germline CDR1 SSHAT, CDR2 FNYEAQ (reference sequence). CDR3 sequence: CASSLWRDLAFF. DNA for the CDR3: TGTGCTAGCAGCTTATGGCGGGATCTCGCTTTCTTT.

The chain recombines TRBV13 with TRBJ2-7; 11 nucleotides align to TRBD2. The J segment lost 2 bases and the V segment lost 2 bases, leaving 11 bases of the junction unmatched. The length of the CDR3 is 18 residues. Germline assignment: CDR1 PRHDT and CDR2 FYEKMQ (reference sequence). CDR3 region: CASSLRLAGKTLPYEQYF. In DNA, the CDR3 is TGTGCCAGCAGCTTAAGACTAGCGGGAAAGACCCTCCCCTACGAGCAGTACTTC.

This clone was recorded once. The chain uses TRBV5-8 and TRBJ1-1; D ambiguous. The CDR3 has 15 residues. Germline CDR1 is SGHTS and CDR2 is YDEGEE. Trimming left V 2 bases short and J 0 bases short, with 11 bases between. The CDR3 is CASSFIGQMNTEAFF. The CDR3 DNA is TGTGCCAGCAGCTTCATTGGTCAGATGAACACTGAAGCTTTCTTT.

CDR3 sequence (DNA): TGTGCCAGCAGCCCCACAGGGGGTTATGGCTACACCTTC. Translation gives CASSPTGGYGYTF. The chain is built from TRBV9 and TRBJ1-2, with 8 bases that match TRBD1. Germline V gene sequence: CDR1 SGDLS, CDR2 YYNGEE. CDR3 length: 13 residues. V lost 4 bases, J lost 5 bases, and 4 bases stayed unmatched. The full variable domain, with the rest looked up from reference TRBV9 and TRBJ1-2, is DSGVTQTPKHLITATGQRVTLRCSPRSGDLSVYWYQQSLDQGLQFLIQYYNGEERAKGNILERFSAQQFPDLHSELNLSSLELGDSALYFCASSPTGGYGYTFGSGTRLTVV.

The chain uses TRBV6-5 and TRBJ1-2, with 7 positions matching TRBD1. Per germline, CDR1 MNHEY and CDR2 SVGAGI. Unmatched junction bases numbered 7, after V lost 4 bases and J lost 8 bases. The CDR3 has 13 residues. CDR3 loop: CASSSSGGEGYTF. The CDR3 nucleotides read TGTGCCAGCAGTTCCTCAGGGGGGGAGGGCTACACCTTC.

V usage is TRBV12-5 and J usage is TRBJ2-1, with 9 nucleotides matching TRBD2. Losses at the gene ends were 2 bases for V and 3 bases for J; bases not matched to a gene: 8. This CDR3 spans 17 amino acids. CDR1 and CDR2 (germline): LGHNT, FRNRAP. The CDR3 DNA reads TGTGCTAGTGGTTTGACTCCCGGGACTAGCAACTACAATGAGCAGTTCTTC. It codes for CASGLTPGTSNYNEQFF.

The rearrangement joins TRBV28 to TRBJ1-2; no definite D call. The CDR3 is 13 amino acids. Trimming cost V 5 bases and J 4 bases, with 11 bases left between them. Germline values: CDR1 MDHEN, CDR2 SYDVKM. CDR3 sequence (DNA): TGTGCCAGCAGTACAGACGCGTCCTATGGCTACACCTTC. Encoded protein: CASSTDASYGYTF.

The J gene is TRBJ1-1, the V gene TRBV27; D remains ambiguous. Germline values: CDR1 MNHEY, CDR2 SMNVEV (reference sequence). Trimming removed 5 bases at V and 1 base at J, with 11 bases between. This CDR3 has 14 amino acids. CDR3 DNA sequence: TGTGCCAGCAGTCCCCATGACAAGAACACTGAAGCTTTCTTT. Its protein is CASSPHDKNTEAFF.

This clone was detected once. The CDR3 sequence: CASSLVFSGLYSISSYEQYF. CDR3 in DNA: TGTGCCAGCAGCTTAGTGTTTTCGGGACTATATTCCATCTCATCCTACGAGCAGTACTTC. This rearrangement joins TRBV7-8 to TRBJ2-7; TRBD2 matches 7 bases. V gave up 1 base and J gave up 1 base; unmatched junction bases: 19. Germline lookup yields CDR1 SGHVS and CDR2 FQNEAQ. The CDR3 is made up of 20 amino acids.

The chain's CDR3 is CASSLGRQGKAGELFF. The CDR3 DNA is TGTGCCAGCAGCTTAGGTCGACAGGGAAAGGCCGGGGAGCTGTTTTTT. The gene calls are TRBV7-2 and TRBJ2-2; TRBD1 agrees at 7 bases. Germline CDR1 and CDR2: SGHTA and FQGNSA. The CDR3 spans 16 residues. V lost 1 base to trimming and J lost 6 bases; unmatched junction nucleotides: 8. The full variable domain, its missing parts supplied by reference TRBV7-2 and TRBJ2-2, is GAGVSQSPSNKVTEKGKDVELRCDPISGHTALYWYRQSLGQGLEFLIYFQGNSAPDKSGLPSDRFSAERTGGSVSTLTIQRTQQEDSAVYLCASSLGRQGKAGELFFGEGSRLTVL.

The chain links TRBV6-1 to TRBJ2-1, with TRBD2 matching 10 bases. From germline, CDR1 is MNHNS and CDR2 SASEGT. J lost 2 bases, V lost 4 bases, and 8 bases had no gene match. This CDR3 has 17 residues. This chain's CDR3 is CASSGAGTSDTYNEQFF. For the CDR3, the DNA is TGTGCCAGCAGTGGAGCCGGGACTAGCGACACCTACAATGAGCAGTTCTTC.

In regard to this clone: The same CDR3 can be traced to other DNA sequences in this sample. The chain combines TRBV7-9 with TRBJ2-7; 9 bases agree with TRBD1. Germline trimming cut 0 bases from V and 2 bases from J; bases unmatched to any gene: 2. Germline loops: CDR1 SEHNR, CDR2 FQNEAQ (reference sequence). The CDR3 covers 15 residues. The CDR3 bases are TGTGCCAGCAGCTTAGCGGGACAGGGTACCTACGAGCAGTACTTC. Encoded protein: CASSLAGQGTYEQYF.

This clone occurred once. The chain uses TRBV6-1 and TRBJ1-5; 9 bases are a match to TRBD1. Germline assignment: CDR1 MNHNS and CDR2 SASEGT. The CDR3 has 15 residues. Losses at the gene ends were 3 bases for V and 4 bases for J; bases not matched to a gene: 4. The chain's CDR3 is CASSDQDRGNQPQHF. CDR3 bases: TGTGCCAGCAGTGACCAGGACAGGGGAAATCAGCCCCAGCATTTT.

The V gene is TRBV30, the J gene TRBJ1-5; D may be TRBD1 (5 bases). V lost 5 bases and J 5 bases, leaving 16 bases between the germline ends. CDR3 length: 14 residues. Germline CDR1 GTSNPN, CDR2 SVGIG (reference sequence). The DNA of the CDR3 is TGTGCCTGGGGCAGGGAACTTTGGGATCAGCCCCAGCATTTT. Amino acid sequence: CAWGRELWDQPQHF. Complete variable domain (other parts from reference TRBV30 and TRBJ1-5): SQTIHQWPATLVQPVGSPLSLECTVEGTSNPNLYWYRQAAGRGLQLLFYSVGIGQISSEVPQNLSASRPQDRQFILSSKKLLLSDSGFYLCAWGRELWDQPQHFGDGTRLSIL.

This sequence joins TRBV4-1 and TRBJ2-7, with 10 bases matching TRBD1. CDR1 MGHRA and CDR2 YSYEKL come from the germline V gene. V was clipped by 4 bases and J by 2 bases; unmatched bases: 11. This CDR3 has 17 amino acids. The CDR3 bases are TGCGCCAGCAGCCTCATCGCCGAAGGGACAGGGGCCTACGAGCAGTACTTC. This translates into CASSLIAEGTGAYEQYF.

This clone has just a few counts. The V and J genes are TRBV9 and TRBJ1-4; D remains ambiguous. CDR3 length: 17 amino acids. Trimming removed 0 bases at V and 2 bases at J, with 14 bases between. Germline-derived CDR1 and CDR2 are SGDLS and YYNGEE. CDR3 amino acids: CASSVGVRGVTNEKLFF. The CDR3 region has the DNA TGTGCCAGCAGCGTAGGGGTTAGAGGCGTCACTAATGAAAAACTGTTTTTT.

The CDR3 region has the DNA TGTGCCAGCAGGGAGCGGGAGGGCCGCGAGCAGTACTTC. Translating it yields CASREREGREQYF. The chain uses TRBV2 and TRBJ2-7; 10 bases align to TRBD2. CDR3 length: 13 residues. In germline, CDR1 is SNHLY, CDR2 FYNNEI. After removal of 6 bases from V and 6 bases from J, the junction contained 5 bases not matched to a gene.

This chain connects TRBV28 to TRBJ2-3, with TRBD2 as a possible D gene (6 bases). Germline CDR1 MDHEN, CDR2 SYDVKM. This CDR3 comprises 13 residues. V lost 6 bases and J lost 9, with 16 bases in between. The CDR3, as DNA: TGTGCCAGCAGCCCCCAGGGCGGAGGGACGCAGTATTTT. As protein: CASSPQGGGTQYF.

The chain has TRBV27 and TRBJ1-4; 9 bases map to TRBD1. The V gene end was trimmed by 6 bases and the J gene end by 4 bases; junction bases not matched to a gene: 12. Germline-derived CDR1 and CDR2 are MNHEY and SMNVEV (reference sequence). The CDR3 spans 17 residues. The CDR3 reads CASSLVGDRAHNEKLFF. CDR3 sequence (DNA): TGTGCCAGCAGCCTCGTGGGGGACAGGGCCCATAATGAAAAACTGTTTTTT. The entire variable domain, with the rest obtained from reference TRBV27 and TRBJ1-4, is as follows: EAQVTQNPRYLITVTGKKLTVTCSQNMNHEYMSWYRQDPGLGLRQIYYSMNVEVTDKGDVPEGYKVSRKEKRNFPLILESPSPNQTSLYFCASSLVGDRAHNEKLFFGSGTQLSVL.

The count of this clone is one. J is TRBJ2-3 and V is TRBV29-1, with 11 bases aligning to TRBD2. V dropped 4 bases and J dropped 5; count of bases not matched to a gene: 11. This CDR3 has 16 amino acids. The germline V gene has CDR1 SQVTM and CDR2 ANQGSEA. CDR3 sequence reads: CSVGDASGRREDTQYF. CDR3 in DNA: TGCAGCGTTGGGGATGCTAGCGGGAGGAGGGAAGATACGCAGTATTTT.

The rearrangement joins TRBV14 to TRBJ2-7; maybe TRBD1 (5 bases). This CDR3 has 14 amino acids. The V end was cut by 2 bases, the J end by 12 bases, with 20 bases between. Germline V gene lookup returns CDR1 SGHDN and CDR2 FVKESK. The CDR3 DNA follows: TGTGCCAGCAGCCAACGCATGGGTCGAACCAGGGTGTACTTC. Translation: CASSQRMGRTRVYF.

The rearrangement uses TRBV11-3 and TRBJ2-1, with 7 bases lining up with TRBD1. J gave up 2 bases and V 4 bases, and 5 bases lay outside the gene matches. The germline CDR1 and CDR2 sequences are SGHNT and YENEEA. CDR3 length equals 15 residues. The CDR3: CASSSRDSPYNEQFF. The DNA for the CDR3 is TGTGCCAGCAGCTCCCGGGACAGCCCCTACAATGAGCAGTTCTTC.

This clone has just one count. The V call is TRBV5-4, the J call TRBJ2-7, with 8 bases matching TRBD2. The trim removed 2 bases at V and 2 bases at J, leaving 12 bases unmatched. Germline V gene sequence: CDR1 SGHNT, CDR2 YYREEE (reference sequence). The CDR3 length is 17 residues. The CDR3, as DNA: TGTGCCAGCAGCTTCCGGGGGAAGCGGGAGAAAACCTACGAGCAGTACTTC. Translated: CASSFRGKREKTYEQYF.

This clone was observed a single time. The chain employs TRBV5-4 and TRBJ2-7, with TRBD1 identical over 11 bases. CDR3 length equals 15 residues. In germline, CDR1 is SGHNT, CDR2 YYREEE (reference sequence). With V trimmed by 5 bases and J by 0 bases, 4 bases remained unmatched. Written as DNA, the CDR3 is TGTGCCAGCAGACCCGGGACAGGGGGCTCCTACGAGCAGTACTTC. Protein sequence: CASRPGTGGSYEQYF.

The CDR3 region is CASSPQNPGQRETQYF. The CDR3 bases are TGTGCCAGCAGCCCCCAAAATCCGGGACAGCGAGAGACCCAGTACTTC. This chain joins TRBV6-6 and TRBJ2-5; 7 bases agree with TRBD1. Germline V gene data show CDR1 as MNHNY and CDR2 as SVGAGI (reference sequence). The CDR3 sequence is 16 residues long. The J segment lost 4 bases and the V segment lost 6 bases, leaving 14 bases of the junction unmatched.

This clone appeared a single time. The gene calls are TRBV6-1 and TRBJ1-3, with 8 bases matching TRBD1. Unmatched junction bases numbered 5, after V lost 8 bases and J lost 8 bases. Germline CDR1 and CDR2: MNHNS and SASEGT. This CDR3 has 12 residues. CDR3 residues: CASDRGSDTIYF. The CDR3 region has the DNA TGTGCCAGCGACAGGGGCTCGGACACCATATATTTT.

In its sample, this clone was seen once. This rearrangement joins TRBV5-8 to TRBJ1-2; 8 bases match TRBD1. Looked up from germline, CDR1 is SGHTS and CDR2 is YDEGEE. The V segment lost 4 bases and the J segment 7 bases; nucleotides outside the gene matches: 9. The CDR3 contains 14 residues. CDR3 region: CASSTRQGMGGYTF. CDR3 DNA sequence: TGTGCCAGCAGCACACGACAGGGGATGGGTGGCTACACCTTC.

This rearrangement joins TRBV18 to TRBJ1-4, with 9 bases matching TRBD1. Germline CDR1 and CDR2: KGHSH and LQKENI. The CDR3 totals 16 residues. V shed 0 bases, J shed 5 bases, and the junction held 4 bases outside the gene matches. The CDR3 is CASSPPPGTGNEKLFF. DNA of the CDR3: TGTGCCAGCTCACCACCTCCCGGGACAGGGAATGAAAAACTGTTTTTT.

This sequence joins TRBV6-5 and TRBJ2-2; D is possibly TRBD2 (5 bases). CDR3 length: 14 amino acids. Looked up from germline, CDR1 is MNHEY and CDR2 is SVGAGI. The V gene lost 6 bases and the J gene lost 0 bases, with 8 bases spanning the gap. CDR3 bases: TGTGCCAGCAGGTCCGGGGCGAACACCGGGGAGCTGTTTTTT. This codes for CASRSGANTGELFF.